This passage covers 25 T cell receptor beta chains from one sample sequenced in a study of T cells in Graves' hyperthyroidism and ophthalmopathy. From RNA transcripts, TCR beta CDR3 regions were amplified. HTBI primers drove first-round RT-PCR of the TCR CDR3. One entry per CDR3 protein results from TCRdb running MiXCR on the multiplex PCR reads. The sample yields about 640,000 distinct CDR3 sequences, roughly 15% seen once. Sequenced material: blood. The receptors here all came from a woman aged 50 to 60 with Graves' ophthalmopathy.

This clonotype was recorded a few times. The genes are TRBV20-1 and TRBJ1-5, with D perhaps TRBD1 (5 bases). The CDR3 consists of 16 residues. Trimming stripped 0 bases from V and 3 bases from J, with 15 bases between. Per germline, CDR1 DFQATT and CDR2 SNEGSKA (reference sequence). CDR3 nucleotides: TGCAGTGCTAGAGATTGGGGCAGGGTGAACAATCAGCCCCAGCATTTT. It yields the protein CSARDWGRVNNQPQHF.

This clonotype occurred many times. The CDR3 sequence: CASSQALISYEQYF. The CDR3 nucleotides are TGTGCCAGCAGCCAGGCTCTTATCTCCTACGAGCAGTACTTC. The rearrangement joins TRBV3-1 to TRBJ2-7; no firm D call. CDR1 LGHDT and CDR2 YNNKEL come from the germline V gene (reference sequence). The V end lost 3 bases, the J end lost 0 bases, and 9 bases lay between the germline ends. The CDR3 is made up of 14 amino acids.

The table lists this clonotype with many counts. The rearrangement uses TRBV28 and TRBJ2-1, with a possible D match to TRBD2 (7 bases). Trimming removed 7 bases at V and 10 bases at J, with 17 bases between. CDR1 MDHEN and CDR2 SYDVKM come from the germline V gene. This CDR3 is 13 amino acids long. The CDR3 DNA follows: TGTGCCAGCATCCCGGGGAGGGGGGGGGAGCAGTTCTTC. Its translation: CASIPGRGGEQFF.

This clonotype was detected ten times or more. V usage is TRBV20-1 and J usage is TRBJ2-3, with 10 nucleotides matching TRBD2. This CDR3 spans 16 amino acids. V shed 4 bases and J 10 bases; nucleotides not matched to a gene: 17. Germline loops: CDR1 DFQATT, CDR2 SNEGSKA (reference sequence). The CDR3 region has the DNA TGCAGTGCTAACCAGATCCCTAGCGGGAGAAGTATGGCGCAGTATTTT. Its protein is CSANQIPSGRSMAQYF.

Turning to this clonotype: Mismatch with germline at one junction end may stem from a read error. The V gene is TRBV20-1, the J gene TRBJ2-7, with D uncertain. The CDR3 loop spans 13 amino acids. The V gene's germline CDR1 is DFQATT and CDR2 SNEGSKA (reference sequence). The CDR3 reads CSARGLVAYEQYF. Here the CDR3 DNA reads TGCAGTGCCAGAGGCCTGGTTGCCTACGAGCAGTACTTC.

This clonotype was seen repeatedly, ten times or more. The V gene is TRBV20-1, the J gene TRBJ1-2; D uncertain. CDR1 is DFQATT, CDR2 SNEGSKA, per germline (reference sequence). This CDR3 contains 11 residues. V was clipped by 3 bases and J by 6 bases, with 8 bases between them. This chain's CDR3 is CSARALHGYTF. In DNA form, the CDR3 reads TGCAGTGCTAGGGCTCTGCATGGCTACACCTTC.

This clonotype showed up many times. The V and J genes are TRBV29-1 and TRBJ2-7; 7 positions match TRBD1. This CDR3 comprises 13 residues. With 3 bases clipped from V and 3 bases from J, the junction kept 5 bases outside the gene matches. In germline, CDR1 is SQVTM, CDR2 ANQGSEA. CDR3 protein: CSVDGTEGYEQYF. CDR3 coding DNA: TGCAGCGTTGATGGGACAGAAGGCTACGAGCAGTACTTC.

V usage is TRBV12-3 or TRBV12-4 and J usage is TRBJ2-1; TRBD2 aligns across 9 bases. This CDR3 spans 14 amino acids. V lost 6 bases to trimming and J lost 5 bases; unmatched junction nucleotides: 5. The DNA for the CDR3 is TGTGCCAGCAGGATAGCGGGAGTTAACAATGAGCAGTTCTTC. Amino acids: CASRIAGVNNEQFF.

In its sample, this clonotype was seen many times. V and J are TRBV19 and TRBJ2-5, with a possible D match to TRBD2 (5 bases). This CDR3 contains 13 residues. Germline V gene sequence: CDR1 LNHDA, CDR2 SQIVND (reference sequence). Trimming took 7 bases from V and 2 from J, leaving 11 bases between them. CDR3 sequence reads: CASTGLDQETQYF. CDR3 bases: TGTGCCAGTACCGGACTCGATCAAGAGACCCAGTACTTC.

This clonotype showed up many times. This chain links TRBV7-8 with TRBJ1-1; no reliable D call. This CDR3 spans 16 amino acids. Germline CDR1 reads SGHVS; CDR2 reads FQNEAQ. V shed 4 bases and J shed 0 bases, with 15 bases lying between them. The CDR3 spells CASSYPAGIMNTEAFF. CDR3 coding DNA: TGTGCCAGCAGCTACCCGGCGGGGATTATGAACACTGAAGCTTTCTTT.

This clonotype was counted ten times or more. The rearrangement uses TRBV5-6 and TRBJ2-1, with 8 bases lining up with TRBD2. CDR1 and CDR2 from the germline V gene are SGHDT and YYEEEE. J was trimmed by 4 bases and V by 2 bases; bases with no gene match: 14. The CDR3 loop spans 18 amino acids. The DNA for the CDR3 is TGTGCCAGCAGCTTTGGACGGGAGGGCCCCTTTTTTTACAATGAGCAGTTCTTC. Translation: CASSFGREGPFFYNEQFF.

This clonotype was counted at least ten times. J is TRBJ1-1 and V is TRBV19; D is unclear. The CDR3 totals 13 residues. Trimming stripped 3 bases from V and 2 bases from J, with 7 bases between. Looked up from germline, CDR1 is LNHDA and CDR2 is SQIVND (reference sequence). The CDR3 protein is CASSMKTNTEAFF. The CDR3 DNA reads TGTGCCAGTAGTATGAAGACTAACACTGAAGCTTTCTTT.

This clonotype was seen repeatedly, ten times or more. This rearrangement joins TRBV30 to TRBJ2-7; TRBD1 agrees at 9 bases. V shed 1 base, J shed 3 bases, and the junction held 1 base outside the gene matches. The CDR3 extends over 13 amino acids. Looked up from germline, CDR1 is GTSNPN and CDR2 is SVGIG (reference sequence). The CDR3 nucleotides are TGTGCCTGGAGTGAGGGACAGGGCTACGAGCAGTACTTC. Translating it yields CAWSEGQGYEQYF.

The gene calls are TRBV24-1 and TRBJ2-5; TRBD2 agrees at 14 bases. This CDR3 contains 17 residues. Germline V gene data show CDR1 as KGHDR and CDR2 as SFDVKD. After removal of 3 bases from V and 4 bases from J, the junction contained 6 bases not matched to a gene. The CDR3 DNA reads TGTGCCACCAGTGATCCGAAGACTAGCGGGAGGGCAGAGACCCAGTACTTC. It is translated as CATSDPKTSGRAETQYF.

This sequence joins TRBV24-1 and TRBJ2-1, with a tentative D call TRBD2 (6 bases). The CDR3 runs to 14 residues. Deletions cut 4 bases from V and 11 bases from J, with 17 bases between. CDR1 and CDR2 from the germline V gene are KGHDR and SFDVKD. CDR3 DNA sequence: TGTGCCACCAGTGAAAGGCGGGACTTAACTAAGCAGTTCTTC. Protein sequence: CATSERRDLTKQFF.

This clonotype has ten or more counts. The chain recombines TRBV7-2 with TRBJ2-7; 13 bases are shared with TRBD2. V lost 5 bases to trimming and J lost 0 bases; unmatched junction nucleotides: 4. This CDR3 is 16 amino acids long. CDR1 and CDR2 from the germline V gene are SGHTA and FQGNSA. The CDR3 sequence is CASSLRTSGGSYEQYF. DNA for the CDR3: TGTGCCAGCAGCCTCCGGACTAGCGGGGGCTCCTACGAGCAGTACTTC.

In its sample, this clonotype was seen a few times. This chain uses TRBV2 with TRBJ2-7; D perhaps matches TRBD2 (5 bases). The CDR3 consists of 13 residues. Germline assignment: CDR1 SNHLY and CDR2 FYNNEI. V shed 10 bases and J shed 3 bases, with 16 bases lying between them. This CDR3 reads CATQKEVLYEQYF. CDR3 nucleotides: TGTGCCACCCAGAAGGAGGTTCTCTACGAGCAGTACTTC. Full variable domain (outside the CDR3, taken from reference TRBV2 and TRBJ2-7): EPEVTQTPSHQVTQMGQEVILRCVPISNHLYFYWYRQILGQKVEFLVSFYNNEISEKSEIFDDQFSVERPDGSNFTLKIRSTKLEDSAMYFCATQKEVLYEQYFGPGTRLTVT.

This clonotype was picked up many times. CDR3 in amino acids: CAWAGTIGYTF. The CDR3 nucleotides read TGTGCCTGGGCCGGCACGATTGGCTACACCTTC. This sequence joins TRBV30 and TRBJ1-2; unclear D gene. Trimming shortened V by 5 bases and J by 7 bases, and 11 bases separated the two germline ends. The CDR3 contains 11 residues. Germline assignment: CDR1 GTSNPN and CDR2 SVGIG (reference sequence). The variable domain in full, with the rest retrieved from reference TRBV30 and TRBJ1-2, is SQTIHQWPATLVQPVGSPLSLECTVEGTSNPNLYWYRQAAGRGLQLLFYSVGIGQISSEVPQNLSASRPQDRQFILSSKKLLLSDSGFYLCAWAGTIGYTFGSGTRLTVV.

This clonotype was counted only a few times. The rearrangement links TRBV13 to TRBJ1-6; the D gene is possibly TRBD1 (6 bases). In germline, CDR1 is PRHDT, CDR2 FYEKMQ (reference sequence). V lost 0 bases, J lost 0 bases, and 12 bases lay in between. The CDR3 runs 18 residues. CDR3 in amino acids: CASSLGQGSGSYNSPLHF. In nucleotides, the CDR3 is TGTGCCAGCAGCTTAGGCCAGGGGTCGGGCTCCTATAATTCACCCCTCCACTTT.

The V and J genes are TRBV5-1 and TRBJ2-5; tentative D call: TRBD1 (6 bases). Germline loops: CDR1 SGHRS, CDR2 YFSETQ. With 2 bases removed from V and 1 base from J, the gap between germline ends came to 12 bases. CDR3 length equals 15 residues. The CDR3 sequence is CASSLFGQFQETQYF. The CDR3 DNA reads TGCGCCAGCAGCTTATTCGGACAGTTCCAAGAGACCCAGTACTTC.

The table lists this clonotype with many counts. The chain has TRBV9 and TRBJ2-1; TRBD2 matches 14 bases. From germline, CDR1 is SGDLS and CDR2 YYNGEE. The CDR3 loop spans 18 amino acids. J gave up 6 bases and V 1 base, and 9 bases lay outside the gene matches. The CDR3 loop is CASSVSPPTSGRVNEQFF. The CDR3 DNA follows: TGTGCCAGCAGCGTAAGCCCGCCGACTAGCGGGAGGGTCAATGAGCAGTTCTTC.

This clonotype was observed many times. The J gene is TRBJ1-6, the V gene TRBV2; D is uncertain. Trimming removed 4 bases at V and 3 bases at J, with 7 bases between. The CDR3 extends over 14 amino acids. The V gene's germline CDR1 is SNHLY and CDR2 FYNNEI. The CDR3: CASSVKVYNSPLHF. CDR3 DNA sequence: TGTGCCAGCAGTGTCAAGGTCTATAATTCACCCCTCCACTTT.

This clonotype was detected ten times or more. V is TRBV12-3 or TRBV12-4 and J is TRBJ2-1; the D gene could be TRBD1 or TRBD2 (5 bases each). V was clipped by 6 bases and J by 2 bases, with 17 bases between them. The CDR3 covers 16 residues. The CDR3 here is CASRLGTEGPYNEQFF. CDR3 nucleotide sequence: TGTGCCAGCAGGCTTGGGACGGAAGGGCCCTACAATGAGCAGTTCTTC.

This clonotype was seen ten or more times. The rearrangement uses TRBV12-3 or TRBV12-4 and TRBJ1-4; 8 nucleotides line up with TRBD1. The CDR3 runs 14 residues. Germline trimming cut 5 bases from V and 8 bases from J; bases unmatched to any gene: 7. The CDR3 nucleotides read TGTGCCAGCAGTCCAGGGGGCAGTAGAGAAAAACTGTTTTTT. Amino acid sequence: CASSPGGSREKLFF.

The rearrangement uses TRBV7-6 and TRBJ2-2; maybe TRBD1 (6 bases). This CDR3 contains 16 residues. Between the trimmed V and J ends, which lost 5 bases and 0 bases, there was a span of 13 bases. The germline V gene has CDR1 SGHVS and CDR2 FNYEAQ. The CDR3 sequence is CASSKDRPTNTGELFF. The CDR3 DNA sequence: TGTGCCAGCAGCAAAGACAGGCCTACGAACACCGGGGAGCTGTTTTTT. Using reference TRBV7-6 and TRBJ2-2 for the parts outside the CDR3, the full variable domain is GAGVSQSPRYKVTKRGQDVALRCDPISGHVSLYWYRQALGQGPEFLTYFNYEAQQDKSGLPNDRFSAERPEGSISTLTIQRTEQRDSAMYRCASSKDRPTNTGELFFGEGSRLTVL.